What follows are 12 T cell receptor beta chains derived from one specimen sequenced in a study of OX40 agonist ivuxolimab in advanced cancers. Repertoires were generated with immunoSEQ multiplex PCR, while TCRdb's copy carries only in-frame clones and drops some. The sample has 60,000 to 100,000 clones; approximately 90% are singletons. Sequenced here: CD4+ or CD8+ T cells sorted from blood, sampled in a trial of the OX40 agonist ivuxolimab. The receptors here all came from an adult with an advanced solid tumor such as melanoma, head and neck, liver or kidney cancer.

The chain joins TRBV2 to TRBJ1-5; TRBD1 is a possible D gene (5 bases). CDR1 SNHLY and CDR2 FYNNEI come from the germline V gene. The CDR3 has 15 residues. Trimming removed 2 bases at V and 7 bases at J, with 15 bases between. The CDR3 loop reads CASSESVGVRQPQHF. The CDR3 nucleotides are TGTGCCAGCAGTGAATCAGTAGGGGTGCGACAGCCCCAGCATTTT.

CDR3 protein: CASNVGGQFWHF. As DNA, the CDR3 is TGTGCCAGCAACGTCGGGGGACAGTTCTGGCATTTT. This chain links TRBV28 with TRBJ1-5, with 7 bases lining up with TRBD1. Looked up from germline, CDR1 is MDHEN and CDR2 is SYDVKM. This CDR3 is built from 12 residues. V shed 7 bases, J shed 15 bases, and the junction held 12 bases outside the gene matches.

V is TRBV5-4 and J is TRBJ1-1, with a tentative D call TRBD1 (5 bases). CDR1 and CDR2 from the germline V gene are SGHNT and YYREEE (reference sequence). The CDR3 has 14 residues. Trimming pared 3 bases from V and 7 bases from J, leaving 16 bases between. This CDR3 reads CASSWGTLNLEAFF. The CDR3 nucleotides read TGTGCCAGCAGCTGGGGGACTCTAAACCTTGAAGCTTTCTTT.

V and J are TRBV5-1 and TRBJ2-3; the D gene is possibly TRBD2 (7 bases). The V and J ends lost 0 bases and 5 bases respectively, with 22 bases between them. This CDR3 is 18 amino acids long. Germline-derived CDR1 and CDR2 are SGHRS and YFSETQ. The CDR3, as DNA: TGCGCCAGCAGCTTGGAGGGGCGAGCGGGACACTCGGGAGATACGCAGTATTTT. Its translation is CASSLEGRAGHSGDTQYF.

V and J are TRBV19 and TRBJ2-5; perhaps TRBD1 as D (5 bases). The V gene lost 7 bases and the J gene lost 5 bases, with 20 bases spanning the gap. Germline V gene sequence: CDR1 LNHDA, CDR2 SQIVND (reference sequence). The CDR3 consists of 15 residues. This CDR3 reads CASTSGYSGEETQYF. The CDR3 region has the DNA TGTGCCAGTACCTCAGGGTACAGTGGAGAGGAGACCCAGTACTTC.

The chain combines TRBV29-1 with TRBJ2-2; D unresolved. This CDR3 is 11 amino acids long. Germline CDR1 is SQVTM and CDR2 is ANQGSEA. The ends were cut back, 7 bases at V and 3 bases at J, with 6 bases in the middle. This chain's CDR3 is CSAVYTGELFF. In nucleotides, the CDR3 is TGCAGCGCCGTATACACCGGGGAGCTGTTTTTT.

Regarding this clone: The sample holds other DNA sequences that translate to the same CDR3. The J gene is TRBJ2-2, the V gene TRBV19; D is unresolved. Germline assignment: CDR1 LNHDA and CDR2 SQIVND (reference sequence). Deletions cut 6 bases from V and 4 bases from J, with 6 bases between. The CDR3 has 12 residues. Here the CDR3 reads CASRDPTGELFF. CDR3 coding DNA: TGTGCCAGTAGGGACCCCACCGGGGAGCTGTTTTTT.

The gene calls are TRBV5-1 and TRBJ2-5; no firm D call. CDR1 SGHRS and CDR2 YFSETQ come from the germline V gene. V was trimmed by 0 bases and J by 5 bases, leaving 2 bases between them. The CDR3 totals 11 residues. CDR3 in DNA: TGCGCCAGCAGCTTGGCGGAGACCCAGTACTTC. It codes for CASSLAETQYF.

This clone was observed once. CDR3 coding DNA: TGTGCCAGCAGCACCCGATCGGACCCCAATGGGGGTACTGAAGCTTTCTTT. Amino acid sequence: CASSTRSDPNGGTEAFF. The chain links TRBV11-3 to TRBJ1-1, with TRBD1 as a possible D gene (5 bases). The CDR3 loop spans 17 amino acids. Germline values: CDR1 SGHNT, CDR2 YENEEA. Between the trimmed V and J ends, which lost 5 bases and 5 bases, there was a span of 24 bases.

CDR3 sequence (DNA): TGTGCCAGCACGGACCCCACTATGGATACGCAGTATTTT. Translated, it gives CASTDPTMDTQYF. The J gene is TRBJ2-3, the V gene TRBV27; no firm D call. V lost 7 bases and J 6 bases, leaving 14 bases between the germline ends. The CDR3 is made up of 13 amino acids. Germline lookup yields CDR1 MNHEY and CDR2 SMNVEV (reference sequence).

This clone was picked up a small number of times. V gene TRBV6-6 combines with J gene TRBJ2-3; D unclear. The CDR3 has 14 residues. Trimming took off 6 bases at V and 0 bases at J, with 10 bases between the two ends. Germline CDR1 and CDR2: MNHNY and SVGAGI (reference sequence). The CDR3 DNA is TGTGCCAGCAGGCCCGCGGCAAGCACAGATACGCAGTATTTT. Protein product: CASRPAASTDTQYF.

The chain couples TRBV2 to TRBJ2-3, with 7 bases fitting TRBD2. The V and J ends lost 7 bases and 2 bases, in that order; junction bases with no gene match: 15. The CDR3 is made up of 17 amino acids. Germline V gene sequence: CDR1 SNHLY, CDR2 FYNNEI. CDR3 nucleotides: TGTGCCAGCACTCGACGTAGCGGGCGATCGAACACAGATACGCAGTATTTT. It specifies CASTRRSGRSNTDTQYF.